Below, one T cell receptor beta chain is given with its context. Antigen unknown. Genomic DNA of each subset was evenly split across several immunoSEQ plates. Sequencing used immunoSEQ multiplex PCR; TCRdb keeps in-frame clones, though not all of them. The sample records 1 million to 1.2 million clones, 70% to 85% being singletons. The sample is drawn from a study of shared clonotypes between healthy human individuals. Investigators divided CD4+ cells into CD45RA+ naive and CD45RA-negative memory subsets. Study-wide results and limits: The naive CD4 repertoires of several donors were compared, and around 4.9% of clonotypes were shared. Rarefaction analysis demonstrated incomplete sorted-subset sequencing notwithstanding large depth.

Germline assignment: CDR1 MDHEN and CDR2 SYDVKM. Trimming took 5 bases from V and 2 from J; bases not matched to a gene: 6. CDR3 length: 14 residues. The sequence came from a man aged 18-30 years in good health. Some clones in this sample may be carry-over from other donors' samples. The rearrangement links TRBV28 to TRBJ2-7, with 7 bases fitting TRBD1. What was sequenced was memory CD4+ T cells from PBMCs. Subset defined: CD45RA-negative fraction. Here the CDR3 DNA reads TGTGCCAGCAGTCAGCCCGGGACAGCCTACGAGCAGTACTTC. It is translated as CASSQPGTAYEQYF.